A single sample is the source of the 18 T cell receptor beta chains below, sequenced in a study of shared clonotypes between healthy human individuals. Sequenced by immunoSEQ multiplex PCR; TCRdb stores in-frame clones only, minus some. This table has around 2.1 million clones, under 97% appearing once. The sample comprised naive CD4+ T cells sorted from blood. The subset here: CD45RA+ positively selected. The receptors here all came from a young man in good health.

The J gene is TRBJ2-7, the V gene TRBV5-1; D remains ambiguous. CDR1 SGHRS and CDR2 YFSETQ come from the germline V gene. This CDR3 has 13 residues. The V gene lost 0 bases and the J gene lost 3 bases, with 7 bases spanning the gap. The CDR3 loop reads CASSLVNSYEQYF. The CDR3 region has the DNA TGCGCCAGCAGCTTGGTGAACAGCTACGAGCAGTACTTC.

The chain joins TRBV28 to TRBJ2-3; 7 nucleotides agree with TRBD2. The germline V gene has CDR1 MDHEN and CDR2 SYDVKM. CDR3 length: 14 amino acids. V lost 3 bases to trimming and J lost 6 bases; unmatched junction nucleotides: 6. CDR3 loop: CASSLGGGMDTQYF. The DNA for the CDR3 is TGTGCCAGCAGTTTGGGGGGGGGAATGGATACGCAGTATTTT.

This chain connects TRBV10-1 to TRBJ1-2; TRBD1 is a possible D gene (5 bases). Looked up from germline, CDR1 is WNHNN and CDR2 is SYGVQD (reference sequence). The CDR3 covers 15 residues. V dropped 5 bases and J dropped 8 bases, with 21 bases sitting between them. CDR3 sequence reads: CASSPGPSGLWGYTF. The CDR3 bases are TGCGCCAGCAGTCCGGGACCGAGTGGCCTATGGGGCTACACCTTC.

The chain has TRBV2 and TRBJ2-7; tentatively, D is TRBD2 (5 bases). This CDR3 is built from 14 residues. V dropped 1 base and J dropped 7 bases, with 14 bases sitting between them. The germline CDR1 and CDR2 sequences are SNHLY and FYNNEI. The CDR3 loop reads CASSEGVLSGEQYF. Here the CDR3 DNA reads TGTGCCAGCAGTGAAGGGGTGCTCTCGGGGGAGCAGTACTTC.

The V gene is TRBV7-9, the J gene TRBJ1-2; the match to TRBD1 covers 7 bases. Trimming removed 5 bases from V and 8 bases from J; junction bases left unmatched: 5. In germline, CDR1 is SEHNR, CDR2 FQNEAQ (reference sequence). The CDR3 is 12 residues long. Written as DNA, the CDR3 is TGTGCCAGCAGCCCCCGGACAGGCGGCTACACCTTC. Its translation is CASSPRTGGYTF.

The chain joins TRBV5-6 to TRBJ2-1; D perhaps matches TRBD2 (5 bases). Germline CDR1 and CDR2: SGHDT and YYEEEE. Between the trimmed V and J ends, which lost 1 base and 0 bases, there was a span of 5 bases. This CDR3 region has 14 residues. CDR3 DNA sequence: TGTGCCAGCAGCTTGACTAGCTCCTACAATGAGCAGTTCTTC. This codes for CASSLTSSYNEQFF.

This chain connects TRBV5-1 to TRBJ2-5; D assignment may be TRBD1 or TRBD2 (5 bases each). The CDR3 extends over 15 amino acids. V was cut by 1 base and J by 1 base, with 11 bases left in between. The germline gives CDR1 SGHRS, CDR2 YFSETQ. CDR3: CASSLTGTVQETQYF. CDR3 in DNA: TGCGCCAGCAGCTTGACCGGGACGGTCCAAGAGACCCAGTACTTC.

This rearrangement joins TRBV30 to TRBJ2-1; either TRBD1 or TRBD2 may fit D (7 bases each). CDR1 and CDR2 (germline): GTSNPN, SVGIG (reference sequence). The CDR3 is 19 amino acids. V lost 4 bases, J lost 4 bases, and 29 bases lay in between. The CDR3 DNA follows: TGTGCCTGGATCCGGGGGGACAGACGCGCTTCTTCTAGTTACAATGAGCAGTTCTTC. The encoded protein is CAWIRGDRRASSSYNEQFF.

The chain carries TRBV4-1 and TRBJ2-2; TRBD2 aligns across 11 bases. V was pared by 1 base and J by 0 bases, with 10 bases of the junction left unmatched. This CDR3 is built from 20 residues. Germline assignment: CDR1 MGHRA and CDR2 YSYEKL. The CDR3 here is CASSQGRASGRRPNTGELFF. CDR3 DNA sequence: TGCGCCAGCAGCCAAGGCCGGGCTAGCGGGAGGCGACCGAACACCGGGGAGCTGTTTTTT.

The chain couples TRBV28 to TRBJ2-7; the match to TRBD1 covers 7 bases. Looked up from germline, CDR1 is MDHEN and CDR2 is SYDVKM. The CDR3 loop spans 13 amino acids. The V and J ends lost 8 bases and 2 bases, in that order; junction bases with no gene match: 6. CDR3 protein: CASLTGVTYEQYF. For the CDR3, the DNA is TGTGCCAGCCTAACAGGGGTCACCTACGAGCAGTACTTC.

The V gene is TRBV19, the J gene TRBJ2-3, with D perhaps matching TRBD1 (5 bases). V lost 5 bases and J lost 0, with 12 bases in between. Germline V gives CDR1 LNHDA, CDR2 SQIVND (reference sequence). The CDR3 runs 15 residues. The CDR3 loop is CASSSLTESTDTQYF. CDR3 nucleotide sequence: TGTGCCAGTAGTTCGTTGACAGAAAGCACAGATACGCAGTATTTT.

V is TRBV5-6 and J is TRBJ2-5; weak D call: TRBD1 (7 bases). V was clipped by 3 bases and J by 2 bases, with 11 bases between them. Germline V gives CDR1 SGHDT, CDR2 YYEEEE. This CDR3 has 14 amino acids. DNA of the CDR3: TGTGCCAGCAGCTGGGGGGACAGTCAAGAGACCCAGTACTTC. It is translated as CASSWGDSQETQYF. Full variable domain (missing parts from reference TRBV5-6 and TRBJ2-5): DAGVTQSPTHLIKTRGQQVTLRCSPKSGHDTVSWYQQALGQGPQFIFQYYEEEERQRGNFPDRFSGHQFPNYSSELNVNALLLGDSALYLCASSWGDSQETQYFGPGTRLLVL.

This chain connects TRBV2 to TRBJ2-2, with D possibly TRBD2 on 6 matching bases. Germline-derived CDR1 and CDR2 are SNHLY and FYNNEI. Trimming stripped 3 bases from V and 7 bases from J, with 12 bases between. There are 14 residues in the CDR3. In DNA, the CDR3 is TGTGCCAGCAGTGAGCTAGCGCGGGGCGGGGAGCTGTTTTTT. Residues: CASSELARGGELFF.

Notes on this clone: The sample carries other DNA sequences with the same CDR3. The CDR3 nucleotides read TGTGCCATCAGTGAGTTGAGCGAGCAGTACTTC. This codes for CAISELSEQYF. The chain recombines TRBV10-3 with TRBJ2-7, with D hard to call. The CDR3 contains 11 residues. V was shortened by 1 base and J by 6 bases, with 4 bases between the two germline ends. Germline V gene lookup returns CDR1 ENHRY and CDR2 SYGVKD.

Concerning this clone: The identical CDR3 is also encoded by other nucleotide sequences in the sample. The V gene is TRBV5-1, the J gene TRBJ2-2; possible D gene TRBD1, 6 bases. The CDR3 totals 15 residues. The ends were cut back, 0 bases at V and 3 bases at J, with 9 bases in the middle. Germline V CDR1 and CDR2: SGHRS, YFSETQ. In DNA form, the CDR3 reads TGCGCCAGCAGCTTGGGGACAGCCGACACCGGGGAGCTGTTTTTT. Its protein is CASSLGTADTGELFF. The full variable domain, in which reference TRBV5-1 and TRBJ2-2 provide the parts outside the CDR3, is KAGVTQTPRYLIKTRGQQVTLSCSPISGHRSVSWYQQTPGQGLQFLFEYFSETQRNKGNFPGRFSGRQFSNSRSEMNVSTLELGDSALYLCASSLGTADTGELFFGEGSRLTVL.

The chain combines TRBV6-5 with TRBJ1-6; D might be TRBD1 (5 bases). From germline, CDR1 is MNHEY and CDR2 SVGAGI. Trimming removed 6 bases at V and 5 bases at J, with 14 bases between. The CDR3 runs to 15 residues. The CDR3 sequence is CASRKSGTDNSPLHF. In DNA form, the CDR3 reads TGTGCCAGCAGGAAGAGTGGGACTGATAATTCACCCCTCCACTTT.

This chain joins TRBV29-1 and TRBJ1-1; 7 nucleotides agree with TRBD1. CDR3 length: 12 amino acids. Germline CDR1 SQVTM, CDR2 ANQGSEA. J was trimmed by 7 bases and V by 5 bases; bases with no gene match: 7. Here the CDR3 reads CSVSRGRNEAFF. In DNA, the CDR3 is TGCAGCGTTTCGAGGGGGCGGAATGAAGCTTTCTTT.

The V and J genes are TRBV7-3 and TRBJ2-3; 12 bases are a match to TRBD1. Looked up from germline, CDR1 is SGHTA and CDR2 is FQGTGA. This CDR3 region has 16 residues. V was pared by 4 bases and J by 5 bases, with 7 bases of the junction left unmatched. The CDR3, as DNA: TGTGCCAGCAGCTCCCGGGACAGGGGGCTGTTAGATACGCAGTATTTT. It specifies CASSSRDRGLLDTQYF.